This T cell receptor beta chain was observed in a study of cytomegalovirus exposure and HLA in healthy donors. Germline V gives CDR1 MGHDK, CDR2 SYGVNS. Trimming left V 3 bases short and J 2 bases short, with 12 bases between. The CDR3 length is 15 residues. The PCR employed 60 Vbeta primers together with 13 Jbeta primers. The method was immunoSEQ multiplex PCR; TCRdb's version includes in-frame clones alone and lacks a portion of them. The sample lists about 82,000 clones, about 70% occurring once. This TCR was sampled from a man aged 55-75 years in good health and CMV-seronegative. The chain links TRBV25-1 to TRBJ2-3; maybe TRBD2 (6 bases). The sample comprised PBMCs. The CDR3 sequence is CASSDGGAYTDTQYF. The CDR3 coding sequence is TGTGCCAGCAGTGACGGCGGGGCTTACACAGATACGCAGTATTTT.